This TCR beta chain was observed in a study of T cells in localized non-small cell lung cancer. Points from the study as a whole: Longer survival (overall) was linked to higher T cell density in blood. Highest T cell clonality was seen in uninvolved adjacent lung, surpassing that measured in tumor. Median detection of top 100 tumor clones in adjacent lung was around 59 clones.

Remarks on this clone: No antigen is known for it.

The CDR3 is made up of 13 amino acids. The germline CDR1 and CDR2 sequences are MNHEY and SMNVEV (reference sequence). Trimming cost V 9 bases and J 4 bases, with 15 bases left between them. Generated by immunoSEQ multiplex PCR, the TCRdb table keeps only in-frame clones and is missing some. The table includes 50,000 to 65,000 clones, about three quarters detected once. The chain couples TRBV27 to TRBJ1-1; D is perhaps TRBD1 (5 bases). The sequence derives from a woman aged 35 to 75 with stage II lung adenocarcinoma. Source: PBMCs, taken before any cancer treatment. CDR3 protein: CASRTSWGTEAFF. CDR3 DNA sequence: TGTGCCAGTCGGACATCTTGGGGCACTGAAGCTTTCTTT.